The 8 T cell receptor beta chains listed next were all sequenced from one sample in a study of CD8+ T cells in alopecia areata. Treatment meaning: oral pan-JAK inhibitor, 5-10 mg twice daily. Extraction and reverse transcription of RNA yielded cDNA as the sequencing template. The data were produced by immunoSEQ multiplex PCR, yet TCRdb's version contains in-frame clones alone and is incomplete. The table has 170,000 or so clones, about 55% seen once; the top ten hold less than 14%. Source: CD8+ T cells sorted from blood, taken at week 24, from a patient treated with tofacitinib. The origin of the receptors is a human donor with alopecia areata.

The count of this clone is one. The CDR3 DNA is TGCGCCAGCAGCTTGGCCCCATGGGGTAGCGGGGGTTACGAGCAGTACTTC. Amino acids: CASSLAPWGSGGYEQYF. This chain uses TRBV5-1 with TRBJ2-7; 9 bases match TRBD2. V trimming: 0 bases; J trimming: 4 bases; junction bases outside the gene matches: 11. Germline assignment: CDR1 SGHRS and CDR2 YFSETQ. The CDR3 is 17 residues long.

This sequence joins TRBV11-2 and TRBJ2-5, with D perhaps TRBD1 (6 bases). The CDR3 length is 16 residues. Trimming left V 5 bases short and J 0 bases short, with 16 bases between. Per the germline V gene, CDR1 is SGHAT and CDR2 is FQNNGV. Here the CDR3 DNA reads TGTGCCAGCAGCCCGTCACAGGGCTCGTACCAAGAGACCCAGTACTTC. This encodes CASSPSQGSYQETQYF.

This rearrangement joins TRBV5-1 to TRBJ1-2, with TRBD1 as a possible D gene (5 bases). Trimming removed 2 bases from V and 8 bases from J, with 16 bases in between. The CDR3 loop spans 14 amino acids. Germline CDR1 SGHRS, CDR2 YFSETQ. The CDR3 sequence is CASSFHRPLDGYTF. The CDR3 DNA sequence: TGCGCCAGCAGCTTCCACAGGCCCCTCGACGGCTACACCTTC.

The chain couples TRBV5-1 to TRBJ1-6; no firm D call. Germline loops: CDR1 SGHRS, CDR2 YFSETQ. V lost 4 bases and J lost 7, with 21 bases in between. The CDR3 is made up of 17 amino acids. The CDR3 sequence: CASSRIPETQPNSPLHF. The CDR3 DNA follows: TGCGCCAGCAGCCGCATTCCAGAAACACAACCAAATTCACCCCTCCACTTT.

The CDR3 region is CASSVVFGGWYNEQFF. DNA of the CDR3: TGTGCCAGCAGCGTAGTGTTCGGGGGGTGGTACAATGAGCAGTTCTTC. The V call is TRBV9, the J call TRBJ2-1; 7 bases are a match to TRBD2. Germline V gene data show CDR1 as SGDLS and CDR2 as YYNGEE. CDR3 length: 16 amino acids. Trimming cost V 0 bases and J 4 bases; bases outside gene matches: 7.

The chain joins TRBV6-5 to TRBJ1-2, with 7 nucleotides matching TRBD1. There are 13 residues in the CDR3. Losses at the gene ends were 6 bases for V and 6 bases for J; bases not matched to a gene: 7. Germline V gene sequence: CDR1 MNHEY, CDR2 SVGAGI. As DNA, the CDR3 is TGTGCCAGCAGCCTGGGACAGTTAAATGGCTACACCTTC. Its translation: CASSLGQLNGYTF.

In its sample, this clone was seen many times. Other DNA sequences in the same sample also yield this CDR3. The chain employs TRBV7-2 and TRBJ1-2; 11 nucleotides align to TRBD1. V shed 5 bases and J 3 bases; nucleotides not matched to a gene: 2. Germline V gene data show CDR1 as SGHTA and CDR2 as FQGNSA. CDR3 length: 14 residues. The DNA for the CDR3 is TGTGCCAGCAGCGGGACAGGGGGGGACTATGGCTACACCTTC. Protein sequence: CASSGTGGDYGYTF.

The chain combines TRBV6-1 with TRBJ1-2, with D unclear. Germline CDR1 MNHNS, CDR2 SASEGT. With 3 bases removed from V and 3 bases from J, the gap between germline ends came to 2 bases. The CDR3 contains 11 residues. CDR3: CASSDYYGYTF. The CDR3 region has the DNA TGTGCCAGCAGTGACTACTATGGCTACACCTTC.